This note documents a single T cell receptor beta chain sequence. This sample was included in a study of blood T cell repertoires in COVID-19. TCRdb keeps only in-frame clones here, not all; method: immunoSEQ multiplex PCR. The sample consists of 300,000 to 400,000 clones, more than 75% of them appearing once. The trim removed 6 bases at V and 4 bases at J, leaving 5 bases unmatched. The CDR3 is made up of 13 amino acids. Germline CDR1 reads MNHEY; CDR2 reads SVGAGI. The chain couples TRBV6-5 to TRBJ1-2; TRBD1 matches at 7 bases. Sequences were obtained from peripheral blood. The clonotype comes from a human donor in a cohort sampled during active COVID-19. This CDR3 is CASSAGTVYGYTF. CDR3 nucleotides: TGTGCCAGCAGCGCGGGGACAGTCTATGGCTACACCTTC.